A few counts support the clone carrying this T cell receptor beta chain. The data originate from a study of cytomegalovirus exposure and HLA in healthy donors. 60 Vbeta and 13 Jbeta primers were used in PCR. Clones were sequenced by immunoSEQ multiplex PCR, and TCRdb holds only the in-frame ones, with some missing. The repertoire has approximately 220,000 clones, 70% to 80% of them found once; the top ten carry under 2%. V lost 2 bases to trimming and J lost 9 bases, with 8 bases between them. CDR1 and CDR2 from the germline V gene are LNHNV and YYDKDF (reference sequence). The CDR3 extends over 13 amino acids.

The sample consisted of PBMCs. This clonotype was sampled from a woman in her 30s in good health and CMV-seronegative. The chain couples TRBV15 to TRBJ1-6; TRBD1 might be the D (6 bases). The CDR3 loop reads CATSRQGSSPLHF. In nucleotides, the CDR3 is TGTGCCACCAGCAGACAGGGGAGTTCACCCCTCCACTTT. The whole variable domain, remainder taken from reference TRBV15 and TRBJ1-6, is DAMVIQNPRYQVTQFGKPVTLSCSQTLNHNVMYWYQQKSSQAPKLLFHYYDKDFNNEADTPDNFQSRRPNTSFCFLDIRSPGLGDTAMYLCATSRQGSSPLHFGNGTRLTVT.